The subject of this entry is one TCR beta chain. Its cognate antigen has yet to be identified. This is likely a read error, given that the CDR3 carries no conserved phenylalanine or tryptophan at its end. The DNA is omitted, as the CDR3 cannot be located on it reliably, and the CDR3 follows TCRdb's listing. The CDR3 sequence runs 13 residues, both termini included. Sequences MNHEY (CDR1) and SVGAGI (CDR2) are obtained from the germline V gene. This specimen belongs to a study of blood T cell repertoires in COVID-19 (TCRdb year 2020). For the wider study: Samples from collaborators originated in the United States, Italy and Spain and spanned both the acute and convalescent phases of COVID-19. The prospective study material was composed of cDNA or gDNA derived from T cells, B-cell-depleted T cells, or PBMCs. The dataset comprised deeply sampled blood TCRbeta repertoires from subjects exposed to, actively infected with, or recovered from COVID-19. The repertoires were made available in a free public database intended to serve as a resource for research on the immune response to SARS-CoV-2. Samples were obtained from the ongoing ImmuneRACE study (first 160 participants) and from 950 to 1,500 subjects provided by 6 global collaborators. Nearly every sample came with metadata listing a de-identified subject ID, COVID-19 status, age in years and sex. Where available, HLA class I and class II types were obtained from metadata supplied by the sample provider rather than from assay-based typing.

The study at large found these results: The amount of clinical and demographic metadata varied by source and participant and was provided uncurated.

TCRbeta CDR3 regions were amplified from genomic DNA by means of the immunoSEQ Assay, a bias-controlled multiplex PCR. In the source study's methods: Within the assay, amplification of reference gene primers was used to estimate how many nucleated cells each sample contained. To quantify the absolute abundance of each unique TCRbeta CDR3 rearrangement, sequence reads were collapsed and filtered. Productive Simpson clonality was computed per sample as the square root of Simpson's diversity index over productive rearrangements. The source is immuneACCESS, and TCRdb retained only in-frame sequences with V and J called. Part of the clones is not carried over; for the studies checked, unresolved V genes explain less than half of this, and the remainder is unexplained. V and J calls and clone size are copied from that table; D and trimming were computed from the DNA. This sample is represented by 200,000 to 250,000 clones; about four fifths of them were singletons. Together, the top ten hold more than 9% of the sample.

Collaborating institutions collected whole blood in K2EDTA tubes following their own protocols. For TCRbeta analysis, collaborator samples were shipped as frozen whole blood, as isolated PBMCs, or as DNA extracted from either sample type. Specimen: peripheral blood. The sequence joins TRBV6-5 to TRBJ1-1; TRBD1 is the table's D call and was not checked against the DNA. The TCR was taken from a woman of 80 years or more with acute or convalescent COVID-19. The CDR3 sequence is CASSPTRDRGTFG.